The clone carrying this T cell receptor beta chain was detected many times. Its cognate antigen is unknown. This record belongs to a study of T cells in Graves' hyperthyroidism and ophthalmopathy. Findings of the study overall: Most expanded thyroid clonotypes above 0.001 recurred in blood. Ophthalmopathy was model-predicted a median approximately 6.9 months pre-onset.

Authors of the study amplified TCR beta CDR3 regions from RNA transcripts. Primed by the HTBI set, a first-round RT-PCR was run on the TCR CDR3. TCRdb reprocessed the multiplex PCR reads via MiXCR and lists one record per CDR3 protein. The sample gives roughly 300,000 distinct CDR3 sequences, 15% to 20% of which show up once; about 53% is in the top ten. The TCR originated in a woman in her forties or fifties with Graves' hyperthyroidism. The sample consisted of blood.

For the CDR3, the DNA is TGCAGTGCTAGTGACGGGACCGCGGGAGGGGACCTTGAGCAGTTCTTC. As protein: CSASDGTAGGDLEQFF. This chain uses TRBV20-1 with TRBJ2-1; 9 positions agree with TRBD2. With 3 bases clipped from V and 9 bases from J, the junction kept 15 bases outside the gene matches. The germline V gene encodes CDR1 DFQATT and CDR2 SNEGSKA (reference sequence). The CDR3 loop spans 16 amino acids.